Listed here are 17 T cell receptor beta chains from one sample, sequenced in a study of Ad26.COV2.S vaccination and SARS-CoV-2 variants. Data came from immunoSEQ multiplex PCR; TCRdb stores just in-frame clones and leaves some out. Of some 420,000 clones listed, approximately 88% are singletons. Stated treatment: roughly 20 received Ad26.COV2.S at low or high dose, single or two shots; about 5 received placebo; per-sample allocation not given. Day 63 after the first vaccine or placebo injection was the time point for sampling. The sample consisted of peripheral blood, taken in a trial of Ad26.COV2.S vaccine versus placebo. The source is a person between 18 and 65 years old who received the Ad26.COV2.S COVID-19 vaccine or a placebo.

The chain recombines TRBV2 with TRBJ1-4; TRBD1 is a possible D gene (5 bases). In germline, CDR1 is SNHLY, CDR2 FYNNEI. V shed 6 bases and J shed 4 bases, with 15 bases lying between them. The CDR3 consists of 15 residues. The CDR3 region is CASRALGTDNEKLFF. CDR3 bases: TGTGCCAGCAGAGCCTTAGGGACGGATAATGAAAAACTGTTTTTT.

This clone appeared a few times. The CDR3 nucleotides read TGTGCCAGCAGCGACGACAGGAGTAAGGGCGAGCAGTACTTC. Encoded protein: CASSDDRSKGEQYF. The chain is built from TRBV7-9 and TRBJ2-7, with D possibly being TRBD1 (6 bases). Between the trimmed V and J ends, which lost 5 bases and 6 bases, there was a span of 17 bases. This CDR3 contains 14 residues. The germline CDR1 and CDR2 sequences are SEHNR and FQNEAQ (reference sequence).

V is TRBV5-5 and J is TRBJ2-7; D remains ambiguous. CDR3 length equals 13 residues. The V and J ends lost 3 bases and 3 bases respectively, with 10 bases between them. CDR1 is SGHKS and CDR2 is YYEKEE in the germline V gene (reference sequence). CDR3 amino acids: CASSWMWGYEQYF. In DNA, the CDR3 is TGTGCCAGCAGCTGGATGTGGGGCTACGAGCAGTACTTC.

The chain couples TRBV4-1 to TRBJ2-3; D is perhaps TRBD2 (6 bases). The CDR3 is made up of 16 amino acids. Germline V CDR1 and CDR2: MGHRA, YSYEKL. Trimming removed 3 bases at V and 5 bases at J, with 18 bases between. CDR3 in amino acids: CASSHKRGFHIDTQYF. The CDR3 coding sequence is TGCGCCAGCAGCCACAAACGGGGGTTTCACATAGATACGCAGTATTTT.

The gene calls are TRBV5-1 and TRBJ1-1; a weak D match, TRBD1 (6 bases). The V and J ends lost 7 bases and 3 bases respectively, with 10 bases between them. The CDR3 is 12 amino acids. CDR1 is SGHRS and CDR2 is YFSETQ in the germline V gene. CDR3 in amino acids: CASQEGDTEAFF. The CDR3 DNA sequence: TGCGCCAGCCAAGAGGGGGACACTGAAGCTTTCTTT.

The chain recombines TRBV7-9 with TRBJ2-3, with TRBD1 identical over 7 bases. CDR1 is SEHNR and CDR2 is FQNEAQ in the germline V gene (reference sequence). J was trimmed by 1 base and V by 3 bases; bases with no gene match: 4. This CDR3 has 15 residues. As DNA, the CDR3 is TGTGCCAGCAGCTTCCAAGGGGGCGGCACAGATACGCAGTATTTT. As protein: CASSFQGGGTDTQYF. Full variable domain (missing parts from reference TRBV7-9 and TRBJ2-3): DTGVSQNPRHKITKRGQNVTFRCDPISEHNRLYWYRQTLGQGPEFLTYFQNEAQLEKSRLLSDRFSAERPKGSFSTLEIQRTEQGDSAMYLCASSFQGGGTDTQYFGPGTRLTVL.

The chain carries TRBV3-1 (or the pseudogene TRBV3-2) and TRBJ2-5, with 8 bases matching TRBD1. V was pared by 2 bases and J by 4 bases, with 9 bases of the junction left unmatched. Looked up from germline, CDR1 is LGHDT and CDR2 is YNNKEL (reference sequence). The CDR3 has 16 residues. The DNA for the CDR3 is TGTGCCAGCAGCCAATCAGGGGGCGCGATCCCAGAGACCCAGTACTTC. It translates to CASSQSGGAIPETQYF.

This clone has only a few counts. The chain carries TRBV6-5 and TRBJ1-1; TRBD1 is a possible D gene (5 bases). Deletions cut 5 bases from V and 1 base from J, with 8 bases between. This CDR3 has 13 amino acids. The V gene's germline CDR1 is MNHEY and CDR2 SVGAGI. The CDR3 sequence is CASSIQENTEAFF. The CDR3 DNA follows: TGTGCCAGCAGTATACAGGAGAACACTGAAGCTTTCTTT.

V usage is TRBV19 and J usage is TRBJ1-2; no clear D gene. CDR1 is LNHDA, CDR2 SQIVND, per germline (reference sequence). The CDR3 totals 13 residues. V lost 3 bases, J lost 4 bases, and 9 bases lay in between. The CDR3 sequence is CASSIGPVYGYTF. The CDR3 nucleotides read TGTGCCAGTAGTATCGGTCCAGTCTATGGCTACACCTTC.

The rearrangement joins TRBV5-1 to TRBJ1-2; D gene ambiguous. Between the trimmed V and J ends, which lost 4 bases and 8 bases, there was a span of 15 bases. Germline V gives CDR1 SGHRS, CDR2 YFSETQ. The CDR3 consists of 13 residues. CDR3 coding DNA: TGCGCCAGCAGCGCCTCAGTTGAGCGGGGCTACACCTTC. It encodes CASSASVERGYTF.

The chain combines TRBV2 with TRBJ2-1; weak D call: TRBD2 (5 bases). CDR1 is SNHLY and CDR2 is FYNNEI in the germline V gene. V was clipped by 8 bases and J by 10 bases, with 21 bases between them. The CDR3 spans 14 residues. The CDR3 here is CASGEASPIREQFF. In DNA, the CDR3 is TGTGCCAGCGGCGAGGCTAGCCCTATCAGGGAGCAGTTCTTC.

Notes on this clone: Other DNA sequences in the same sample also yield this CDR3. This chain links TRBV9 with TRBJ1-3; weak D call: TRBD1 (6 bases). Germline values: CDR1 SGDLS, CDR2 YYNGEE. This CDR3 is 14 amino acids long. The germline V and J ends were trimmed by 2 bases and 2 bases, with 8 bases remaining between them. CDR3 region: CASSVSGAGNTIYF. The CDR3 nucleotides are TGTGCCAGCAGCGTTTCAGGGGCTGGAAACACCATATATTTT.

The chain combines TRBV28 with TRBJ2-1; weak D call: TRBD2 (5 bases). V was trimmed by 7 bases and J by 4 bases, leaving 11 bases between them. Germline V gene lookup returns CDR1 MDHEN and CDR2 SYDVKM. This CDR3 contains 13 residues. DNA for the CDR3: TGTGCCAGCAAGACGGGGAGTTACAATGAGCAGTTCTTC. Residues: CASKTGSYNEQFF. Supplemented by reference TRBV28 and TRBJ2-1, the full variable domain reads DVKVTQSSRYLVKRTGEKVFLECVQDMDHENMFWYRQDPGLGLRLIYFSYDVKMKEKGDIPEGYSVSREKKERFSLILESASTNQTSMYLCASKTGSYNEQFFGPGTRLTVL.

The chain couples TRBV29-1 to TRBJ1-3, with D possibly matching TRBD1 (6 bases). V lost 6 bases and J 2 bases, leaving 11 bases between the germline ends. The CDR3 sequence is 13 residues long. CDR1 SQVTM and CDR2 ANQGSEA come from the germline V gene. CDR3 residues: CSVLQGTGNTIYF. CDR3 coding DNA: TGCAGCGTGCTACAGGGAACTGGAAACACCATATATTTT.

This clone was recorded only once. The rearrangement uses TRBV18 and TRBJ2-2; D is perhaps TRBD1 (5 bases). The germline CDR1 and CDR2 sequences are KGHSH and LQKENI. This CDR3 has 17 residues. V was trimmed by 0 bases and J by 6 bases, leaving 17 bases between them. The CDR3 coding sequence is TGTGCCAGCTCACCACCGGTTGGCCAGGGAACACCCGGGGAGCTGTTTTTT. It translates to CASSPPVGQGTPGELFF.

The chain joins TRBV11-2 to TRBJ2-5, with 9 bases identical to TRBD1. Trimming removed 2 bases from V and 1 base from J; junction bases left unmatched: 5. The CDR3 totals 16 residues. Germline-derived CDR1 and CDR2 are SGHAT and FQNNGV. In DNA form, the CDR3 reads TGTGCCAGCAGCTTACACCCGACAGGGGGCCAAGAGACCCAGTACTTC. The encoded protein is CASSLHPTGGQETQYF.

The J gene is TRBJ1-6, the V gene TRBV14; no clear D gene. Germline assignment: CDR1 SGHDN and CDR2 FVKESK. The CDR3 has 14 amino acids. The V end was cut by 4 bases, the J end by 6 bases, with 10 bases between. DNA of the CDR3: TGTGCCAGCAGCCCCCGACGGGGTAATTCACCCCTCCACTTT. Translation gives CASSPRRGNSPLHF.